This T cell receptor beta chain was sequenced in a study of early T cells in non-severe SARS-CoV-2 infection listed by TCRdb under 2021. Background on the whole study: Because TCR sequencing relied on bulk RNA taken from unsorted whole blood, pairing of alpha and beta chains was not possible. Broad study findings and their caveats: VDJdb matching was skewed toward anti-spike CD8 responses and likely underestimated virus-specific expansions, missing private and CD4 specificities.

The table lists this clonotype with many counts. It lacks a known antigen. No much larger clonotype is one base removed from it; base qualities were not supplied. Library preparation was by 5' RACE. Sequencing instrument: NextSeq 500. In the TCR library protocol, unique molecular identifiers were attached to individual cDNA molecules to correct for PCR bias and sequencing error. TCR alpha and beta chains were both sequenced, and the abundances of alpha and beta sequences in each sample were closely correlated with each other. As for how the authors treated the data: Decombinator V4 was used to annotate the V gene, J gene and CDR3 of the TCR sequences. Expanded TCRs were defined as changing significantly between any two time points under a Poisson model with p below 0.0001. TCR abundances were normalised to the total number of TCRs sequenced per sample and were expressed as counts per million. TRAV1-2 paired with TRAJ12, TRAJ20 or TRAJ33 defined MAIT TCRs, while TRAV10 paired with TRAJ18 defined iNKT TCRs. A search of VDJdb, accessed on 1 November 2021, was run for TCRs annotated to CMV, EBV and SARS-CoV-2, with TCRs annotated for multiple antigens excluded. TCRdb reprocessing: public reads trimmed at Q25 with fastp, clones called with MiXCR, in-frame beta chains kept. When rows share a CDR3 protein, they turn into one entry using the most common DNA and genes. For this entry, the V and J calls and clone size follow TCRdb and not the study's own pipeline. This sample is represented by roughly 26,000 distinct CDR3 sequences; less than 5% of them were singletons. 6% to 6.5% of the sample goes to the ten largest clones.

The study was a case-control design nested within a healthcare worker cohort in London, UK, with weekly nasopharyngeal swab PCR tests and blood sampling. Healthcare workers were enrolled in the week of the UK lockdown, from 23 to 31 March 2020, and were followed every week for up to about 16 weeks. V is pared back by 4 bases and J by 10 bases, with 12 bases lying between the germline termini. CDR3 length: 12 amino acids, cysteine to phenylalanine. The retained sequence is limited to the CDR3, 36 bases, with the frame set at the first base. CDR1 and CDR2, looked up from the germline V gene, are SGHDT and YYEEEE.

The chain joins TRBV5-6 to TRBJ2-1; no D gene is confidently identified. The sequenced sample was whole blood. The sequence came from an adult who was a healthcare worker with PCR-confirmed SARS-CoV-2 infection or an uninfected control (not recorded which). The nucleotide sequence is TGTGCCAGCAGCCGGTGGCGGAACGAGCAGTTCTTC. Its translation is CASSRWRNEQFF. Here the CDR3 is joined to the reference TRBV5-6 and TRBJ2-1 genes, and the full variable domain is: DAGVTQSPTHLIKTRGQQVTLRCSPKSGHDTVSWYQQALGQGPQFIFQYYEEEERQRGNFPDRFSGHQFPNYSSELNVNALLLGDSALYLCASSRWRNEQFFGPGTRLTVL.